The present T cell receptor beta chain was sequenced within a study of control samples from healthy donors and cancer patients. This clone was recorded only once. Method: immunoSEQ multiplex PCR; TCRdb's copy keeps in-frame clones and lacks some. The data hold roughly 190,000 clones, with roughly nine tenths observed a single time. The receptor's source is a young man in good health. Sequences were obtained from blood.

The CDR3 bases are TGTGCCAGCAGCCAAGAAATTGACAGGTCCTGCAATCAGCCCCAGCATTTT. Amino acids: CASSQEIDRSCNQPQHF. V usage is TRBV14 and J usage is TRBJ1-5; TRBD1 is a possible D gene (6 bases). There are 17 residues in the CDR3. With 0 bases removed from V and 2 bases from J, the gap between germline ends came to 14 bases. Germline V lookup: CDR1 SGHDN, CDR2 FVKESK.